This TCR beta chain was captured in a study of blood T cell repertoires in COVID-19. TCRdb's table, derived via immunoSEQ multiplex PCR, lists solely in-frame clones and lacks some. The sample has some 110,000 clones; around 90% are singletons. The J segment lost 0 bases and the V segment lost 3 bases, leaving 2 bases of the junction unmatched. CDR3 length: 15 amino acids. Germline CDR1 and CDR2: SGHRS and YFSETQ. The chain employs TRBV5-1 and TRBJ2-3; TRBD2 aligns across 9 bases. This sequence was found in a human donor in a cohort sampled during active COVID-19. The sequenced sample was peripheral blood. CDR3 DNA: TGCGCCAGCAGCTCACTAGCGGGTAGCACAGATACGCAGTATTTT. Translation gives CASSSLAGSTDTQYF.